This TCR beta chain derives from a study of cytomegalovirus exposure and HLA in healthy donors. The wider study: Some 85 million unique TCRs from HLA-typed donors were held in an early data release.

Of note for this clone: Its antigen is not identified.

The PCR used 60 Vbeta and 13 Jbeta primers. The repertoire was sequenced with immunoSEQ multiplex PCR; TCRdb's copy has only in-frame clones and lacks some. Among 160,000 or so clones listed, roughly 82% were seen once. Study conclusions and caveats: A later analysis linked a missense DCLRE1C variant to TCR beta V- and J-gene trimming. It was reported that the classifier diagnosed cytomegalovirus status with high specificity and sensitivity in both the original and validation cohorts. Donors belonging to an Asian-associated ancestry cluster reportedly showed fewer N-insertions in productive TCRs than the 666-donor mean, according to what a later analysis found.

Losses at the gene ends were 0 bases for V and 5 bases for J; bases not matched to a gene: 4. CDR1 is SGHNT and CDR2 is YYREEE in the germline V gene (reference sequence). This CDR3 has 15 amino acids. Sequenced: PBMCs. The chain joins TRBV5-4 to TRBJ2-2; 7 bases map to TRBD2. This sequence originates from a man aged 50-60 years in good health and CMV-seropositive. The DNA for the CDR3 is TGTGCCAGCAGCTTGGGAGGGCGGGGGACCGGGGAGCTGTTTTTT. This encodes CASSLGGRGTGELFF.